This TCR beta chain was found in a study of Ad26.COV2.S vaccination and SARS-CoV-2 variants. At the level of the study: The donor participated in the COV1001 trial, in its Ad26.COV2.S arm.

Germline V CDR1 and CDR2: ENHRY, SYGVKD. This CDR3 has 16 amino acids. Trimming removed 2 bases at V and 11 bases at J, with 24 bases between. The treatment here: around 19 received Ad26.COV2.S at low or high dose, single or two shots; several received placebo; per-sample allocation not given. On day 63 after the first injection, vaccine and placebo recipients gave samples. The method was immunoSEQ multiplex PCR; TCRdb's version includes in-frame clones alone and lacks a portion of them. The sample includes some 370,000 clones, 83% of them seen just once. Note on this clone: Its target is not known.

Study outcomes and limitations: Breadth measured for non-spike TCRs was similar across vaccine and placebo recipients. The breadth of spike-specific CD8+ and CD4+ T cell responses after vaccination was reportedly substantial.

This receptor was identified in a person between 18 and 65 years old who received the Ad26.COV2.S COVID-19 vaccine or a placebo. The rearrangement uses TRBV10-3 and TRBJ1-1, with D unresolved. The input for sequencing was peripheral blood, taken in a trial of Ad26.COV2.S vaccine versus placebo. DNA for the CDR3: TGTGCCATCAGTGAGCCCCGCCGTTTCGGCTTACTCGGGGCTTTCTTT. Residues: CAISEPRRFGLLGAFF.